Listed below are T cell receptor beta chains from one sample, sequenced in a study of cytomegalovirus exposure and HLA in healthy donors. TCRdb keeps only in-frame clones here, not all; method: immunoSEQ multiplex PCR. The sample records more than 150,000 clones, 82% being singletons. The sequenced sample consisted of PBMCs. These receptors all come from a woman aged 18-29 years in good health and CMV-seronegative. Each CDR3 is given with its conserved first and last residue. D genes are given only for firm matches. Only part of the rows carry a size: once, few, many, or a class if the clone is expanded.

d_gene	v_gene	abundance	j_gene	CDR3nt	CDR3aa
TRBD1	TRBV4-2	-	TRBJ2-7	TGTGCCAGCAGCCAAGAACAGGGGGCTTTGGACGAGCAGTACTTC	CASSQEQGALDEQYF
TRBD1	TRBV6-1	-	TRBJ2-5	TGTGCCAGCAGCCCCGGGACAGGGTCGTATGGGACCCAGTACTTC	CASSPGTGSYGTQYF
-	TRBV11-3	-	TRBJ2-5	TGTGCCAGCAGCCCAGGGAGGGGGAATGGGAGAGAGACCCAGTACTTC	CASSPGRGNGRETQYF
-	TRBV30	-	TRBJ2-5	TGTGCCTCGACCCCGGGACTTCTCCAAGAGACCCAGTACTTC	CASTPGLLQETQYF
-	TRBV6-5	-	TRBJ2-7	TGTGCCAGCCGAGACACACCCTCCTACGAGCAGTACTTC	CASRDTPSYEQYF
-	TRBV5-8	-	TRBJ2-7	TGTGCCAGCAGCTTGGCCCTGAGCTCCTACGAGCAGTACTTC	CASSLALSSYEQYF
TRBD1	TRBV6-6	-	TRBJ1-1	TGTGCCAGCTTTCCGAGGACAGGGTTGACTGAAGCTTTCTTT	CASFPRTGLTEAFF
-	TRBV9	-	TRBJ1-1	TGTGCCAGCAGCGTAGTAGCCAACACTGAAGCTTTCTTT	CASSVVANTEAFF
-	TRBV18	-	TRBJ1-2	TGTGCCAGCTCCCCGACTAGGTTAGGGATCGAAACCTATGGCTACACCTTC	CASSPTRLGIETYGYTF
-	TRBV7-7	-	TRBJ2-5	TGTGCCAGCAGCTTGGGGGGTGAAGAGACCCAGTACTTC	CASSLGGEETQYF
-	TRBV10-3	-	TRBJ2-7	TGTGCCATCAGTAGTTCAGGGGTCCCATACGAGCAGTACTTC	CAISSSGVPYEQYF
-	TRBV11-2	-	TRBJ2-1	TGTGCCAGCAGCTCACCCTCTTCCGGGTGGGAGCAGTTCTTC	CASSSPSSGWEQFF
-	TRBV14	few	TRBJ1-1	TGTGCCAGCAGCCAATCTTCGAGGGGGGCTTTCTTT	CASSQSSRGAFF
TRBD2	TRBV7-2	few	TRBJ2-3	TGTGCCAGCAGCGGAGCGTTTGTAGCGGGAGGGCAAGGAGATACGCAGTATTTT	CASSGAFVAGGQGDTQYF
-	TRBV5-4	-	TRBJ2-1	TGTGCCAGCAGCATGGACAGTAGCTCCTACAATGAGCAGTTCTTC	CASSMDSSSYNEQFF
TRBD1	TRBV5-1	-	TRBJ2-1	TGCGCCAGCAGCTTGAGGGGACAGGGCCTGGATGAGCAGTTCTTC	CASSLRGQGLDEQFF
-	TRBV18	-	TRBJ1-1	TGTGCCAGCTCACCAAAGGCCGCGGGTTGGCCTGAAGCTTTCTTT	CASSPKAAGWPEAFF
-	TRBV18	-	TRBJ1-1	TGTGCCAGCTCACCAACACAGGGGAACACTGAAGCTTTCTTT	CASSPTQGNTEAFF
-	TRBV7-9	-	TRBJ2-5	TGTTCCAGCAGCCTATCGGGACTCCTCGGAGAGACCCAGTACTTC	CSSSLSGLLGETQYF
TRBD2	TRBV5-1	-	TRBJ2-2	TGCGCCAGCAGCTTGGTTGCGGGACTAGCGGGGATCGGGGAGCTGTTTTTT	CASSLVAGLAGIGELFF
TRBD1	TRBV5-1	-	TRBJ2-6	TGCGCCAGCAGCTTAGTACAGGGGGGTAGCTCTGGGGCCAACGTCCTGACTTTC	CASSLVQGGSSGANVLTF
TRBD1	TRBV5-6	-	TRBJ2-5	TGTGCCAGCAGCTTGCGGGCAGGGGGTCAAAAGACCCAGTACTTC	CASSLRAGGQKTQYF
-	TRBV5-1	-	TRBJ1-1	TGCGCCAGCAGCAGGCAGGGAGGACGGACTGAAGCTTTCTTT	CASSRQGGRTEAFF
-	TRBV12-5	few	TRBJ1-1	TGTGCTAGTGGACCCGGCACTGAAGCTTTCTTT	CASGPGTEAFF
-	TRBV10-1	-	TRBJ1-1	TGCGCCGCCAAGGCGGGGCAGATGAACACTGAAGCTTTCTTT	CAAKAGQMNTEAFF
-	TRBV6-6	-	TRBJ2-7	TGTGCCAGCAGTTATGCAGGGCCCTCTTCCTACGAGCAGTACTTC	CASSYAGPSSYEQYF
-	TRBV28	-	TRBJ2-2	TGTGCCAGCATCCAAGAGGGCAGCGGGGAGCTGTTTTTT	CASIQEGSGELFF
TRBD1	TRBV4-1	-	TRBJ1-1	TGCGCCAGCAGCCAAATCTCGGACAGGGAAAACACTGAAGCTTTCTTT	CASSQISDRENTEAFF
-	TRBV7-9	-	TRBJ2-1	TGTGCCAGCAGCTTAGGGCAGGCCAACTCCTACAATGAGCAGTTCTTC	CASSLGQANSYNEQFF